Shown below are 19 T cell receptor beta chains from a single sample sequenced in a study of human CD8 memory T cell subsets. Designated as TPEX, the CCR7+ PD-1+ TIGIT+ early memory CD8+ T cells showed dysfunctional, exhausted-like traits. UMI-labeled 5' RACE was used to make TCR beta libraries. TCRdb reanalyzed the 5' RACE reads, giving one entry per CDR3 protein sequence and no DNA. In all, the sample yields about 5,800 distinct CDR3 sequences. The sample was CD8+ T cells from PBMCs. These receptor sequences come from a human donor in good health.

The J gene is TRBJ2-7, the V gene TRBV13; TCRdb reports TRBD1, a call that lacks DNA to check it against. This CDR3 has 14 amino acids. Per germline, CDR1 PRHDT and CDR2 FYEKMQ (reference sequence). CDR3 residues: CASTPRSGSNEQYF.

The chain combines TRBV20-1 with TRBJ2-1; TCRdb returns TRBD2, unconfirmable since there is no DNA. The CDR3 covers 16 residues. Germline V gives CDR1 DFQATT, CDR2 SNEGSKA (reference sequence). The CDR3 loop reads CSARAGGLAGLNEQFF.

The CDR3 sequence: CASTVTGGSYNSPLHF. The V call is TRBV6-6, the J call TRBJ1-6. From germline, CDR1 is MNHNY and CDR2 SVGAGI (reference sequence). CDR3 length equals 16 residues.

This rearrangement joins TRBV12-3 or TRBV12-4 to TRBJ1-1; TCRdb lists TRBD1, though no DNA is available to test this call. This CDR3 contains 13 residues. The CDR3 region is CASIFGGNTEAFF.

Measured by frequency, this clonotype is medium-sized. This rearrangement joins TRBV19 to TRBJ1-1. The CDR3 runs 11 residues. Germline CDR1 reads LNHDA; CDR2 reads SQIVND (reference sequence). This CDR3 reads CASSPGTEAFF. The variable domain in full, with the rest retrieved from reference TRBV19 and TRBJ1-1, is DGGITQSPKYLFRKEGQNVTLSCEQNLNHDAMYWYRQDPGQGLRLIYYSQIVNDFQKGDIAEGYSVSREKKESFPLTVTSAQKNPTAFYLCASSPGTEAFFGQGTRLTVV.

This clonotype is identified as medium-sized from frequency. This chain links TRBV19 with TRBJ2-1; TCRdb designates TRBD1, a call that cannot be tested without DNA. Germline CDR1 is LNHDA and CDR2 is SQIVND (reference sequence). The CDR3 is 17 amino acids. The chain's CDR3 is CASSIDRQDRYHNEQFF.

This CDR3 is CASSFPGPYEQYF. This chain joins TRBV27 and TRBJ2-7; TCRdb's D call of TRBD1 is untestable without DNA. The CDR3 loop spans 13 amino acids. The V gene's germline CDR1 is MNHEY and CDR2 SMNVEV (reference sequence).

This clonotype is medium-sized (0.01 to 0.1%) by frequency. The V call is TRBV11-2, the J call TRBJ1-4; lacking DNA, the TRBD1 call made by TCRdb goes unchecked. Germline V lookup: CDR1 SGHAT, CDR2 FQNNGV. The CDR3 is 16 amino acids. CDR3 amino acids: CASSLVGGGTNEKLFF.

This chain links TRBV25-1 with TRBJ2-1; TCRdb returns TRBD2, unconfirmable since there is no DNA. From germline, CDR1 is MGHDK and CDR2 SYGVNS. This CDR3 is 14 amino acids long. CDR3 residues: CASSARGGYNEQFF.

CDR3 residues: CASSLEAGGPREQYF. The chain recombines TRBV28 with TRBJ2-3; TCRdb's D call of TRBD2 is untestable without DNA. Germline V gene data show CDR1 as MDHEN and CDR2 as SYDVKM. There are 15 residues in the CDR3.

The chain employs TRBV19 and TRBJ1-1; the D gene TCRdb calls, TRBD1, cannot be checked with no DNA. This CDR3 has 15 residues. The germline V gene encodes CDR1 LNHDA and CDR2 SQIVND (reference sequence). Here the CDR3 reads CASSDVAGRTTEAFF.

This clonotype is deemed medium-sized by its frequency. V usage is TRBV19 and J usage is TRBJ2-7; TCRdb lists TRBD1, though no DNA is available to test this call. Germline V gene data show CDR1 as LNHDA and CDR2 as SQIVND (reference sequence). The CDR3 is 15 residues long. The CDR3 sequence: CASSIAGGISYEQYF.

The chain carries TRBV7-9 and TRBJ2-7; TCRdb outputs TRBD2, but without DNA this stays unchecked. The CDR3 covers 13 residues. CDR1 is SEHNR, CDR2 FQNEAQ, per germline (reference sequence). The CDR3 here is CASSLGFGGEQYF. Using reference TRBV7-9 and TRBJ2-7 for the parts outside the CDR3, the full variable domain is DTGVSQNPRHKITKRGQNVTFRCDPISEHNRLYWYRQTLGQGPEFLTYFQNEAQLEKSRLLSDRFSAERPKGSFSTLEIQRTEQGDSAMYLCASSLGFGGEQYFGPGTRLTVT.

This chain connects TRBV29-1 to TRBJ2-1. This CDR3 is built from 11 residues. Germline V gives CDR1 SQVTM, CDR2 ANQGSEA. The CDR3 loop reads CSVVGLQAQFF.

V and J are TRBV30 and TRBJ2-1; TCRdb's D call of TRBD1 is untestable without DNA. This CDR3 comprises 16 residues. Germline V gene lookup returns CDR1 GTSNPN and CDR2 SVGIG (reference sequence). The CDR3 loop is CAWRDFRDRDINEQFF.

The chain has TRBV4-1 and TRBJ2-7; as DNA is missing, the TRBD1 call by TCRdb cannot be tested. Germline lookup yields CDR1 MGHRA and CDR2 YSYEKL. The CDR3 contains 16 residues. CDR3: CASSTGGTGKYYEQYF.

The J gene is TRBJ2-2, the V gene TRBV20-1; TCRdb selects TRBD2, and the lack of DNA leaves this call unchecked. Germline V gene data show CDR1 as DFQATT and CDR2 as SNEGSKA (reference sequence). The CDR3 has 14 residues. The CDR3 loop reads CSASPGLLTGELFF.

According to its frequency, this clonotype is medium-sized. J is TRBJ2-5 and V is TRBV14; TCRdb's assignment of TRBD2 cannot be checked, as there is no DNA. Per germline, CDR1 SGHDN and CDR2 FVKESK. The CDR3 is 16 amino acids. The CDR3 loop reads CASSSGLAGYQETQYF.

The chain links TRBV3-1 to TRBJ1-1; the D gene TCRdb calls, TRBD1, cannot be checked with no DNA. Germline values: CDR1 LGHDT, CDR2 YNNKEL (reference sequence). The CDR3 runs to 15 residues. The CDR3 region is CASSPVTQGGTEAFF.